Listed below are T cell receptor beta chains from one sample, sequenced in a study of blood T cell repertoires in COVID-19. The table came from immunoSEQ multiplex PCR; TCRdb's copy has only in-frame clones and leaves some out. The sample has about 300,000 clones; 85% to 90% are singletons. The sample consisted of peripheral blood. The receptor source for this set is a woman aged 45-65 years with COVID-19, enrolled during active disease. CDR3s include the opening cysteine and the closing phenylalanine or tryptophan. Only some rows state a clone size, as once, few, many or a class for expanded clones.

clone size,J gene,V gene,CDR3 protein
once,TRBJ1-5,TRBV6-5,CASSTGGSQPQHF
.,TRBJ2-1,TRBV30,CAWRAGGLLYEQFF
few,TRBJ1-2,TRBV7-8,CASSPVPGYYGYTF
few,TRBJ1-2,TRBV27,CASRGQGGGYTF
.,TRBJ2-1,TRBV5-4,CASSQHLRGSYNEQFF
.,TRBJ2-3,TRBV4-2,CASSQEPQSDTQYF
once,TRBJ1-1,TRBV4-2,CASSQERSRTEAFF
.,TRBJ1-5,TRBV4-3,CASSQATAAQPQHF
.,TRBJ2-5,TRBV15,CATSRDLAAKIQETQYF
.,TRBJ1-1,TRBV19,CASSRQGITEAFF
.,TRBJ1-2,TRBV6-4,CASSEGGQGVYGYTF
once,TRBJ2-3,TRBV24-1,CATSDSRTDTQYF
.,TRBJ2-7,TRBV15,CATSRGVPGYEQYF
.,TRBJ2-4,TRBV4-1,CASSQGLAGGVAKNIQYF
.,TRBJ2-3,TRBV30,CAWGSGRGTDTQYF
.,TRBJ1-3,TRBV27,CASSLSGSSGNTIYF
.,TRBJ2-7,TRBV29-1,CSARTGPWEQYF